The 3 T cell receptor beta chains reported below all come from one sample, sequenced in a study of cytomegalovirus exposure and HLA in healthy donors (dated by TCRdb to 2017 to 2019). The library relied on the immunoSEQ multiplex PCR assay. TCRdb provides this immuneACCESS table in a form limited to in-frame rearrangements. Some clones are lacking; in checked studies, under half of them reflect an unresolved V gene, and why the rest are absent is not known. The sample data list 200,000 or so clones, and roughly 82% of these were observed just once. The top ten hold roughly 7% of the sample. The specimen was PBMCs. Receptors originate from a man aged 18 to 30 in good health and CMV-seropositive.

This sequence joins TRBV7-2 and TRBJ2-7, with 7 bases aligning to TRBD2. V shed 0 bases, J shed 2 bases, and the junction held 4 bases outside the gene matches. Germline CDR1 is SGHTA and CDR2 is FQGNSA. CDR3 length: 15 residues. The CDR3 loop is CASSLAPLAAYEQYF. Written as DNA, the CDR3 is TGTGCCAGCAGCTTAGCGCCCCTAGCGGCCTACGAGCAGTACTTC.

V gene TRBV27 combines with J gene TRBJ2-3, with TRBD2 matching over 7 bases. The CDR3 is made up of 13 amino acids. Unmatched junction bases numbered 3, after V lost 3 bases and J lost 6 bases. Germline V gene sequence: CDR1 MNHEY, CDR2 SMNVEV (reference sequence). This CDR3 is CASSLYGGDTQYF. The CDR3 nucleotides are TGTGCCAGCAGTTTGTACGGGGGGGATACGCAGTATTTT.

The V call is TRBV4-3, the J call TRBJ2-5, with D possibly TRBD2 on 6 matching bases. The CDR3 contains 17 residues. Trimming removed 3 bases from V and 4 bases from J, with 21 bases in between. In germline, CDR1 is LGHNA, CDR2 YSLEER. In nucleotides, the CDR3 is TGCGCCAGCAGCCAGGGAGAGGGGCCCGGGGGTGGAGAGACCCAGTACTTC. Translating it yields CASSQGEGPGGGETQYF.